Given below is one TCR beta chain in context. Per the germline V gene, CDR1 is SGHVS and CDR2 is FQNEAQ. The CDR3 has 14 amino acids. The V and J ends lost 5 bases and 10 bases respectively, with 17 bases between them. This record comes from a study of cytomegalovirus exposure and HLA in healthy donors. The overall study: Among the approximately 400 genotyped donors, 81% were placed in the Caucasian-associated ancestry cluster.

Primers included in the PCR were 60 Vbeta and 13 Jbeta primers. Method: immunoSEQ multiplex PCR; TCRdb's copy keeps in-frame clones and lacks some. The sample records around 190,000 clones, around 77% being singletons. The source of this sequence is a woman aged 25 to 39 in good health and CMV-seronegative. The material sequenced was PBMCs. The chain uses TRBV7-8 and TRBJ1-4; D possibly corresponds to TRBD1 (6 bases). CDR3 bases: TGTGCCAGCAGCCTAGGAGGGGGAAACGGAAAACTGTTTTTT. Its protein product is CASSLGGGNGKLFF.